The present T cell receptor (beta chain) was sequenced within a study of cytomegalovirus exposure and HLA in healthy donors (dated by TCRdb to about 2017). Background on the whole study: In an earlier analysis of under 600 of the donors, under 300 Gb of sequence data and 117 million unique TCR beta sequences from roughly 180 million T cells were reported. Approximately 300 gigabases of sequencing data and 91 million or so unique TCR sequences made up an early release that covered some 640 HLA-typed donors. The genetic ancestry cluster associated with self-reported Caucasian donors included 81% of the roughly 410 genotyped donors. The study aimed to test whether cataloging public T cell receptors could reveal signatures of past pathogen exposure. The study profiled the T cell repertoires of hundreds of subjects by immunosequencing and related them to cytomegalovirus serostatus. A separate validation cohort of 100 to 150 different subjects was used in addition to the approximately 700-subject first cohort. The study combined high-throughput TCR immunosequencing, statistical association of individual TCRs with disease status, and machine learning to predict cytomegalovirus infection status. A later analysis re-analyzed previously published TCR beta repertoires from about 730 donors and added high-resolution HLA genotyping to study TCR occurrence patterns. Rather than drawing on any new phenotypic data, the later analysis identified candidate immune exposures from TCR beta sequences and the way those sequences occurred across donors. An earlier analysis of fewer than 700 of the donors applied high-throughput TCR beta sequencing to assess whether each TCR beta V gene segment acted as functional or pseudogenic. Donor age, sex, ethnicity and CMV serostatus were compiled alongside the repertoire data. A later genetic analysis took genome-wide SNP genotypes for about 65% of the roughly 670 donors and used that subset as a discovery cohort. Every discovery cohort repertoire had been produced on one sequencing platform. Class I and class II HLA loci were covered by the typing at four-digit resolution. The number of donors typed differed by locus, with roughly 629-640 for A, B, C, DRB1 and DQB1, around 520 for DQA1, some 570 for DPA1, and some 440 for DPB1. About five DR-DQ haplotypes were treated as single units for association and clustering because of strong linkage in the cohort. Among about 390 genotyped donors of the cohort, an average of approximately 240,000 unique TCR beta nucleotide sequences were sequenced per donor, around 20% of them non-productive.

Concerning this clone itself: The clone's antigen remains unknown. The input lacks base qualities; no much larger clone sits a single base away.

Broad study findings and their caveats: Three of the identified cytomegalovirus-associated TCR beta chains were confirmed in vitro to be specific for cytomegalovirus antigens. A group of highly shared sequence variants was considered likely to be a technical artifact of the sequencing pipeline. According to a later genetic analysis, donors in an Asian-associated ancestry cluster had fewer N-insertions in productive TCRs than the approximately 670-donor mean. The study listed 164 TCR beta chains as associated with cytomegalovirus. In a later analysis, HLA-associated TCR beta chains were found to be more clonally expanded and to have lower generation probabilities than equally common non-associated chains. The classifier was reported to diagnose cytomegalovirus status with high specificity and sensitivity in both the original cohort and the validation cohort. Roughly 15 rarely observed V segments, including chromosome 9 orphons, were excluded from the earlier analysis of approximately 500 of the donors because counts were too low. When HLA alleles, especially DR and DQ, strongly co-occurred, attributing TCR associations to individual alleles was difficult. According to the authors, the approach could potentially be generalized to other disease states and immunological phenotypes. In a later analysis, several top co-occurrence clusters were reported to appear linked to parvovirus B19, influenza, CMV and Epstein-Barr virus. The presence/absence analyses assumed that sequencing depth was roughly uniform across donors, and that assumption may not be true. A later analysis associated 15,000 or so TCR beta sequences with specific HLA alleles at a false discovery rate of 0.05. Because the 87-base-pair reads could not distinguish some IMGT-functional V segments, including TRBV6-2 and TRBV6-3, those segments were excluded. Linkage disequilibrium might explain the correlated functional status among segregating V segments, but an unknown experimental factor could not be ruled out. In a later analysis, most CMV-associated TCR beta chains were found to appear HLA-restricted, with HLA associations seemingly driven largely by CMV exposure. Because some donors lacked HLA typing at each locus, the association tests relied only on the typed subset. In an earlier analysis of fewer than 750 of the donors, most TCR beta V segments were observed in productive rearrangements about 87% or about 30% of the time, broadly matching IMGT annotations. For the cohort, immune exposure information was limited to CMV serostatus. A further reported finding was that TCR beta sequences accurately predicted the HLA-A and HLA-B alleles for most subjects in the first cohort. A later genetic analysis associated a missense DCLRE1C variant with V-gene and J-gene trimming of TCR beta chains, and an independent cohort replicated the association. In a later analysis, the rate of TCR association differed among HLA loci, with DRB1 alleles having the most associated TCRs and HLA-C alleles having the fewest. This cohort had only TCR beta chains sequenced, and the lack of alpha or paired-chain data limited which features could be detected. Most TCR sequences were seen in very few donors, while some public TCRs were found in many individuals.

CDR3 length: 14 amino acids, cysteine to phenylalanine. Only CDR3 DNA is held: 42 bases, read in frame from base 1. The V end loses 0 bases and the J end loses 5 bases, and a stretch of 9 bases separates them. Per the germline V gene, ENHRY is the CDR1 and SYGVKD is the CDR2. The receptor library was made with the immunoSEQ multiplex PCR assay. A mixture of 60 forward primers for TCR Vbeta segments and 13 reverse primers for TCR Jbeta segments was used in the multiplex PCR. Amplification of the CDR3 region of rearranged TCR beta genes was performed with a multiplex PCR assay on genomic DNA. The Illumina HiSeq System was used to sequence the amplified TCR beta libraries as 87-base-pair reads. The study's processing was this. A later analysis counted some 80 million unique TCR beta chains across the 550 to 750 repertoires, and 10 million to 12 million of these chains were shared by at least two donors. Raw reads were error-corrected and collapsed into unique sequences by a nearest-neighbor algorithm in which closely related sequences were merged to remove PCR and sequencing errors. To assign V, D and J gene segments, CDR3 sequences were aligned to IMGT reference sequences. For a sequence to be retained, a match of at least six nucleotides was required to both a V gene segment and a J gene segment. A rearrangement counted as productive if the CDR3 had no stop codons and remained in frame with V and J, and every other rearrangement counted as non-productive. Following IMGT convention, CDR3 was defined as the stretch from the second conserved V-encoded cysteine to the conserved J-encoded phenylalanine. The earlier analysis of a few hundred of the donors excluded any sequence lacking an unambiguous match to a single V gene segment. An earlier analysis of a few hundred of the donors classified V segments as functional when productive rearrangements were above 56.7% and as segregating when the standard deviation between donors was above 5%. A statistical classification framework was built to diagnose cytomegalovirus status from the catalog of TCR beta chain sequences. In a later analysis, TCR nucleotide sequences were compared against IMGT/GENE-DB human TR gene sequences so that V and J genes could be assigned. A later analysis assigned CDR3 sequences and most-parsimonious VDJ recombination scenarios with the TCRdist pipeline. In a later analysis, every TCR beta chain was defined by the combination of its CDR3 amino acid sequence and its V-gene family, and reads without a unique V-gene family were dropped. A later analysis removed 592 highly shared, low-generation-probability nucleotide sequences to deal with suspected cross-contamination and a sequencing artifact. For each public chain, a later analysis derived a clonal expansion index from normalized ranks of inferred template counts within each repertoire. Generation probabilities in a later analysis came from a VDJ recombination model fitted to out-of-frame rearrangements, and those results were checked against IGoR. A later analysis scored TCR-TCR, TCR-HLA and TCR-CMV co-occurrence with hypergeometric tests, applying a repertoire-size bias correction to TCR pairs. In a later analysis, false discovery rates were estimated by permuting HLA or CMV assignments 20 times. In a later analysis, co-occurring TCRs were grouped with DBSCAN, and TCRdist sequence similarity was added when clustering was performed within HLA-allele-positive subsets. Repertoires with fewer than 30,000 or more than 120,000 public chains were left out of co-occurrence clustering, as were a few repertoires with anomalous nucleotide sharing. This is the immuneACCESS table as TCRdb keeps it, with only in-frame sequences that have V and J called. A part of the clones is gone; compared with another copy, unresolved V genes explain less than half, and the rest is unexplained. V and J calls and clone size are as listed in that table; D and trimming were resolved from the DNA. The sample includes approximately 100,000 clones, with 75% to 90% observed a single time. 6.5% to 9% of the sample rests with the top ten.

In total, approximately 610 healthy bone marrow donors made up the cohort. All cohort members were sampled while nominally healthy, although unrecorded immune exposures were likely present. The donor tested CMV seropositive, placing the donor among the 289 seropositive members of the cohort. Every donor gave a peripheral blood sample, and the peripheral blood mononuclear cells from that sample were used for TCR beta sequencing. Genomic DNA extraction from the blood cell samples was performed with the Qiagen DNeasy Blood Extraction Kit. The source material was PBMCs. This sequence uses TRBV10-3 and TRBJ2-3, with the D gene too uncertain to name. The sequence derives from a man in his forties in good health and CMV-seropositive. The nucleotide sequence reads as follows: TGTGCCATCAGTGAGTCGGATGGGCTAGATACGCAGTATTTT. It encodes CAISESDGLDTQYF.